The rows below give T cell receptor beta chains drawn from one sample of a study of T cells in Graves' hyperthyroidism and ophthalmopathy. Each CDR3 protein gets one entry after TCRdb re-called the multiplex PCR reads with MiXCR. Among over 500,000 distinct CDR3 sequences listed, about 45% were seen once. Sequenced material: peripheral blood or thyroid tissue (not recorded which). The receptors derive from an adult woman with Graves' disease, either hyperthyroidism or ophthalmopathy (not recorded which). CDR3s include the opening cysteine and the closing phenylalanine or tryptophan. D genes are given only for firm matches. Only some rows state a clone size, as once, few, many or a class for expanded clones.

clone size	V gene	D gene	J gene	CDR3 DNA	CDR3 protein
many	TRBV7-9	NA	TRBJ2-2	TGTGCCAGCAGCTTAGTTGGGCGGAACACCGGGGAGCTGTTTTTT	CASSLVGRNTGELFF
NA	TRBV10-3	NA	TRBJ2-5	TGTGCCACAGGGGTCGACTACAATGAGACCCAGTACTTC	CATGVDYNETQYF
many	TRBV7-9	NA	TRBJ1-4	TGTGCCAGCAGCGGCCCCGGCCCAGTGTTTTTT	CASSGPGPVFF
NA	TRBV30	NA	TRBJ1-2	TGTGCCTGGAGGCCCGGGTACTATGGCTACACCTTC	CAWRPGYYGYTF
NA	TRBV4-3	TRBD1	TRBJ2-2	TGCGCCAGCAGCCAAGGTTGGGGACAGGTCGGGGAGCTGTTTTTT	CASSQGWGQVGELFF
NA	TRBV20-1	NA	TRBJ1-5	TGCAGTGCTCAGACGGGGGGCGATCAGCCCCAGCATTTT	CSAQTGGDQPQHF
NA	TRBV5-4	TRBD2	TRBJ2-7	TGTGCCAGCAGCTTAGGGGGACTAGTCTCCTACGAGCAGTACTTC	CASSLGGLVSYEQYF
NA	TRBV7-9	NA	TRBJ2-2	TGTGCCAGCGGATGGGGACACCCCGCGAACACCGGGGAGCTGTTTTTT	CASGWGHPANTGELFF
many	TRBV20-1	TRBD1	TRBJ1-1	TGCAGTGCTGCAGGGGGCCCGAACACTGAAGCTTTCTTT	CSAAGGPNTEAFF
NA	TRBV7-9	TRBD2	TRBJ2-2	TGTGCCAGCAGTTCCCTTGTGCGGGAGATCGCCGGGGAGCTGTTTTTT	CASSSLVREIAGELFF
NA	TRBV28	NA	TRBJ1-5	TGTGCCAGCAGTTTGGGCAGGGTAAATAGCAATCAGCCCCAGCATTTT	CASSLGRVNSNQPQHF
NA	TRBV7-6	NA	TRBJ2-1	TGTGCCAGCAGCCCCAGGCAGGTGGGCAATGAGCAGTTCTTC	CASSPRQVGNEQFF
NA	TRBV12-3/TRBV12-4	TRBD1	TRBJ1-1	TGTGCCAGCAGCAGGGGGAACGGAGAAGCTTTCTTT	CASSRGNGEAFF
many	TRBV20-1	TRBD1	TRBJ2-5	TGCAGTGCTCAGGACAGGGGAGGAGAGACCCAGTACTTC	CSAQDRGGETQYF
many	TRBV4-1	TRBD1	TRBJ1-5	TGCGCCAGCAGCCAACCTGGGACAGAAGGCTCTCAGCATTTT	CASSQPGTEGSQHF
few	TRBV6-1	NA	TRBJ2-7	TGTGCCATCAGTGAAACTGGAATATCCTACGAGCAGTACTTC	CAISETGISYEQYF
NA	TRBV6-5	TRBD1	TRBJ1-1	TGTGCCAGCAGTTCGCCGGACAGGGGCCACACTGAAGCTTTCTTT	CASSSPDRGHTEAFF
NA	TRBV19	TRBD1	TRBJ1-4	TGTGCCAGCACCGGGACAGCTAATGAAAAACTGTTTTTT	CASTGTANEKLFF
NA	TRBV5-1	TRBD2	TRBJ2-7	TGCGCCAGCAGCTCGCCGACTAGCGGGAGAGGGTACGAGCAGTACTTC	CASSSPTSGRGYEQYF
NA	TRBV19	NA	TRBJ2-5	TGTGCCAGTAGTTTTGGGCCAGGACAAGAGACCCAGTACTTC	CASSFGPGQETQYF